These 25 T cell receptor beta chains were all obtained from the same sample, sequenced in a study of blood T cell repertoires in COVID-19. Using immunoSEQ multiplex PCR, the repertoire was profiled, and TCRdb retains in-frame clones only, with some absent. The table lists hundreds of thousands of clones, about 85% of them singletons, with about 6% in the top ten. Sequencing was carried out using PBMCs or T cells enriched from blood (not recorded which). These TCRs come from a woman aged 25-40 years with acute COVID-19.

The genes are TRBV2 and TRBJ1-3; TRBD1 is a possible D gene (6 bases). Germline values: CDR1 SNHLY, CDR2 FYNNEI. Trimming took off 6 bases at V and 4 bases at J, with 13 bases between the two ends. The CDR3 covers 14 residues. Written as DNA, the CDR3 is TGTGCCAGCAGCGAAAGAGACAGGGGAAACACCATATATTTT. It is translated as CASSERDRGNTIYF.

This chain connects TRBV28 to TRBJ1-3; D remains ambiguous. Between the trimmed V and J ends, which lost 1 base and 0 bases, there was a span of 10 bases. The germline V gene encodes CDR1 MDHEN and CDR2 SYDVKM. The CDR3 is made up of 16 amino acids. DNA of the CDR3: TGTGCCAGCAGTTTATCTCCAGGCTACTCTGGAAACACCATATATTTT. Protein product: CASSLSPGYSGNTIYF.

Comment on this clone: The junction shows a germline mismatch at one end, possibly a read error. The rearrangement uses TRBV24-1 and TRBJ2-7; D call uncertain. The CDR3 consists of 13 residues. Germline V gives CDR1 KGHDR, CDR2 SFDVKD. The DNA for the CDR3 is TGTGCCACCGGTGAGACGGGTCGAGGCGAGCAGTACTTC. Protein: CATGETGRGEQYF.

The chain recombines TRBV2 with TRBJ1-6; TRBD1 matches at 10 bases. CDR1 SNHLY and CDR2 FYNNEI come from the germline V gene. Unmatched junction bases numbered 4, after V lost 6 bases and J lost 8 bases. The CDR3 contains 14 residues. The CDR3 DNA is TGTGCCAGCAGGGGACAGGGGATTCATTCACCCCTCCACTTT. Its protein product is CASRGQGIHSPLHF.

This clone was detected only once. V and J are TRBV3-1 (or the pseudogene TRBV3-2) and TRBJ2-1; TRBD2 aligns across 13 bases. V lost 2 bases, J lost 7 bases, and 2 bases stayed unmatched. The germline V gene has CDR1 LGHDT and CDR2 YNNKEL (reference sequence). CDR3 length: 15 residues. CDR3 amino acids: CASSQTSGGANEQFF. The CDR3 DNA reads as TGTGCCAGCAGCCAAACTAGCGGGGGGGCAAATGAGCAGTTCTTC.

The chain combines TRBV5-6 with TRBJ1-5; D is perhaps TRBD1 (5 bases). Trimming shortened V by 2 bases and J by 4 bases, and 22 bases separated the two germline ends. The CDR3 has 18 residues. Germline lookup yields CDR1 SGHDT and CDR2 YYEEEE. The CDR3 DNA reads as TGTGCCAGCAGCTTAGGCCCTACCACTTCGGGGGTGAATCAGCCCCAGCATTTT. Translated: CASSLGPTTSGVNQPQHF.

The V and J genes are TRBV3-1 (or the pseudogene TRBV3-2) and TRBJ2-7; 8 bases line up with TRBD1. CDR3 size: 15 residues. The trim removed 0 bases at V and 2 bases at J, leaving 3 bases unmatched. Germline values: CDR1 LGHDT, CDR2 YNNKEL (reference sequence). The CDR3 protein is CASSQEGQVPYEQYF. CDR3 nucleotide sequence: TGTGCCAGCAGCCAAGAGGGACAGGTCCCCTACGAGCAGTACTTC.

This clone was seen a single time. The chain carries TRBV28 and TRBJ1-1, with 8 bases aligning to TRBD1. Per germline, CDR1 MDHEN and CDR2 SYDVKM. V was pared by 1 base and J by 5 bases, with 6 bases of the junction left unmatched. This CDR3 is built from 15 residues. CDR3 sequence (DNA): TGTGCCAGCAGTTTATCCGACAGGGGTAAAACTGAAGCTTTCTTT. Translating it yields CASSLSDRGKTEAFF.

This chain joins TRBV28 and TRBJ2-3; 8 nucleotides agree with TRBD2. Trimming at V came to 6 bases and at J to 0 bases, leaving 5 bases not matched to a gene. The germline V gene encodes CDR1 MDHEN and CDR2 SYDVKM. The CDR3 totals 15 residues. This CDR3 is CASSPLAASTDTQYF. CDR3 coding DNA: TGTGCCAGCAGCCCACTAGCGGCTAGCACAGATACGCAGTATTTT. The entire variable domain, with the rest obtained from reference TRBV28 and TRBJ2-3, is as follows: DVKVTQSSRYLVKRTGEKVFLECVQDMDHENMFWYRQDPGLGLRLIYFSYDVKMKEKGDIPEGYSVSREKKERFSLILESASTNQTSMYLCASSPLAASTDTQYFGPGTRLTVL.

The chain is built from TRBV5-1 and TRBJ1-1; D not resolved. V was cut by 3 bases and J by 1 base, with 10 bases left in between. CDR1 and CDR2 (germline): SGHRS, YFSETQ. The CDR3 sequence is 14 residues long. The CDR3 reads CASSSPGENTEAFF. The CDR3 DNA sequence: TGCGCCAGCAGCTCCCCGGGAGAGAACACTGAAGCTTTCTTT.

This clone was seen a handful of times. The rearrangement uses TRBV28 and TRBJ2-1, with D tentatively TRBD2 (6 bases). Germline values: CDR1 MDHEN, CDR2 SYDVKM. The CDR3 length is 12 residues. Trimming left V 6 bases short and J 10 bases short, with 13 bases between. The CDR3 loop is CASRSTSREQFF. The CDR3 bases are TGTGCCAGCAGATCCACTAGCCGCGAGCAGTTCTTC.

The rearrangement uses TRBV2 and TRBJ1-1; D possibly corresponds to TRBD1 (6 bases). The CDR3 sequence is 11 residues long. Germline loops: CDR1 SNHLY, CDR2 FYNNEI. V lost 7 bases to trimming and J lost 7 bases, with 10 bases between them. The CDR3 DNA reads as TGTGCCAGCACCTTGACAGGTGAAGCTTTCTTT. Translated, it gives CASTLTGEAFF. Looking up the rest from reference TRBV2 and TRBJ1-1 gives the full variable domain: EPEVTQTPSHQVTQMGQEVILRCVPISNHLYFYWYRQILGQKVEFLVSFYNNEISEKSEIFDDQFSVERPDGSNFTLKIRSTKLEDSAMYFCASTLTGEAFFGQGTRLTVV.

This clone has only a few counts. The rearrangement joins TRBV28 to TRBJ2-1, with 14 bases fitting TRBD2. CDR3 length: 18 residues. Germline V lookup: CDR1 MDHEN, CDR2 SYDVKM. Trimming took 6 bases from V and 0 from J; bases not matched to a gene: 7. The CDR3 loop is CASRVGTSGSSSYNEQFF. CDR3 DNA: TGTGCCAGCAGGGTGGGGACTAGCGGGAGCAGCTCCTACAATGAGCAGTTCTTC.

The V call is TRBV19, the J call TRBJ2-1; TRBD1 matches 7 bases. Unmatched junction bases numbered 3, after V lost 1 base and J lost 6 bases. Germline-derived CDR1 and CDR2 are LNHDA and SQIVND (reference sequence). This CDR3 is built from 14 residues. CDR3 nucleotide sequence: TGTGCCAGTAGTATAGGGACAGGTATCAATGAGCAGTTCTTC. Its translation: CASSIGTGINEQFF.

V usage is TRBV27 and J usage is TRBJ2-3; a weak D match, TRBD1 (6 bases). Germline values: CDR1 MNHEY, CDR2 SMNVEV (reference sequence). The CDR3 consists of 14 residues. Trimming removed 5 bases from V and 5 bases from J, with 14 bases in between. The CDR3 here is CASSLTSQGDTQYF. The CDR3 nucleotides are TGTGCCAGCAGTCTAACATCACAGGGAGATACGCAGTATTTT.

The chain combines TRBV6-1 with TRBJ2-1; D might be TRBD2 (7 bases). Germline-derived CDR1 and CDR2 are MNHNS and SASEGT. The CDR3 loop spans 17 amino acids. Trimming shortened V by 0 bases and J by 3 bases, and 15 bases separated the two germline ends. CDR3 amino acids: CASSEAAQGGGYNEQFF. The CDR3 DNA is TGTGCCAGCAGTGAAGCTGCACAGGGAGGGGGCTACAATGAGCAGTTCTTC.

This clone was recorded once. V is TRBV28 and J is TRBJ1-6; D remains unclear. V lost 3 bases, J lost 6 bases, and 9 bases lay in between. The CDR3 has 14 residues. Germline V gives CDR1 MDHEN, CDR2 SYDVKM. CDR3 DNA: TGTGCCAGCAGTTTGAGGAGTCTTAATTCACCCCTCCACTTT. Translated: CASSLRSLNSPLHF.

The rearrangement joins TRBV19 to TRBJ2-1; maybe TRBD2 (6 bases). The CDR3 consists of 13 residues. Germline assignment: CDR1 LNHDA and CDR2 SQIVND (reference sequence). Trimming took off 10 bases at V and 5 bases at J, with 15 bases between the two ends. CDR3 loop: CATQEGPNNEQFF. CDR3 bases: TGTGCCACTCAGGAGGGGCCCAACAATGAGCAGTTCTTC.

The table lists this clone with a count of one. The CDR3 coding sequence is TGTGCCAGCAGCCTGTCGAGGGTCACAGATACGCAGTATTTT. As protein: CASSLSRVTDTQYF. The chain has TRBV9 and TRBJ2-3, with D possibly matching TRBD2 (5 bases). CDR3 size: 14 residues. V shed 4 bases and J shed 2 bases, with 11 bases lying between them. The V gene's germline CDR1 is SGDLS and CDR2 YYNGEE.

The chain recombines TRBV4-2 with TRBJ1-6; TRBD1 aligns across 7 bases. Germline V gene data show CDR1 as LGHNA and CDR2 as YNFKEQ. J gave up 8 bases and V 0 bases, and 7 bases lay outside the gene matches. This CDR3 spans 16 amino acids. The DNA of the CDR3 is TGTGCCAGCAGCCAAGAAGGGTTCAGGGGGGATTCACCCCTCCACTTT. Its protein product is CASSQEGFRGDSPLHF.

In this sample, this clone turned up once. The DNA is omitted, as the CDR3 cannot be located on it reliably, and the CDR3 follows TCRdb's listing. The V call is TRBV14, the J call TRBJ2-5; the D call TRBD2 from the table was never checked on the DNA. Germline V gene lookup returns CDR1 SGHDN and CDR2 FVKESK. The CDR3 comprises 12 residues, both ends counted. The CDR3 is CACYLCRETQYF.

The chain employs TRBV2 and TRBJ1-1; D not certain. The CDR3 extends over 13 amino acids. Germline values: CDR1 SNHLY, CDR2 FYNNEI. Between the trimmed V and J ends, which lost 4 bases and 0 bases, there was a span of 6 bases. This CDR3 is CASSGDMNTEAFF. CDR3 coding DNA: TGTGCCAGCAGTGGAGATATGAACACTGAAGCTTTCTTT.

This chain connects TRBV12-3 or TRBV12-4 to TRBJ2-2; D not resolved. V lost 5 bases to trimming and J lost 2 bases, with 6 bases between them. The CDR3 spans 13 residues. CDR3 sequence (DNA): TGTGCCAGCAGTCGGTTTAACACCGGGGAGCTGTTTTTT. It translates to CASSRFNTGELFF.

V and J are TRBV7-8 and TRBJ2-3; 7 bases are a match to TRBD2. Germline lookup yields CDR1 SGHVS and CDR2 FQNEAQ. After removal of 5 bases from V and 10 bases from J, the junction contained 27 bases not matched to a gene. The CDR3 has 19 amino acids. The CDR3 is CASSRPGLRNPAVPCAQYF. In nucleotides, the CDR3 is TGTGCCAGCAGCCGGCCGGGACTACGAAACCCCGCGGTCCCCTGCGCGCAGTATTTT.

This chain uses TRBV6-5 with TRBJ2-1; 7 bases map to TRBD2. Germline CDR1 is MNHEY and CDR2 is SVGAGI. There are 15 residues in the CDR3. Losses at the gene ends were 7 bases for V and 4 bases for J; bases not matched to a gene: 10. The CDR3 spells CASTSGRGSYNEQFF. The DNA for the CDR3 is TGTGCCAGCACTTCAGGGAGGGGCTCGTACAATGAGCAGTTCTTC.